Below, 6 T cell receptor beta chains from the same sample are listed, as sequenced in a study of T cell clones after liver transplantation. The table came from immunoSEQ multiplex PCR; TCRdb's copy has only in-frame clones and leaves some out. The sample holds more than 45,000 clones, 70% seen once. Material: CD4+ T cells from blood, obtained at the approximately 16-month timepoint. The origin of the receptors is a human patient who received a liver transplant. The T cells may come from the graft donor.

The chain employs TRBV21-1 and TRBJ2-5; TRBD1, the table's D call, was not compared with the DNA. TRBV21-1 is a pseudogene segment. The CDR3 has 17 amino acids. The CDR3 DNA is TGTGCCAGCAGCAAATGCCCAAATTGGGACAGCGCAGAGACCCAGTACTTC. Its protein is CASSKCPNWDSAETQYF.

V usage is TRBV7-6 and J usage is TRBJ2-5; D is unclear. Between the trimmed V and J ends, which lost 2 bases and 2 bases, there was a span of 9 bases. This CDR3 is 14 amino acids long. Germline V gene sequence: CDR1 SGHVS, CDR2 FNYEAQ. DNA of the CDR3: TGTGCCAGCAGCTTATCTCTAGGGCAAGAGACCCAGTACTTC. Translation gives CASSLSLGQETQYF. The whole variable domain, filled in from reference TRBV7-6 and TRBJ2-5, reads GAGVSQSPRYKVTKRGQDVALRCDPISGHVSLYWYRQALGQGPEFLTYFNYEAQQDKSGLPNDRFSAERPEGSISTLTIQRTEQRDSAMYRCASSLSLGQETQYFGPGTRLLVL.

The V call is TRBV4-2, the J call TRBJ1-1; 9 bases align to TRBD1. This CDR3 contains 16 residues. The V and J ends lost 4 bases and 3 bases, in that order; junction bases with no gene match: 9. Germline CDR1 LGHNA, CDR2 YNFKEQ. CDR3: CASSLLGTGRDTEAFF. The DNA for the CDR3 is TGTGCCAGCAGCCTTCTCGGGACAGGGCGGGACACTGAAGCTTTCTTT.

J is TRBJ1-5 and V is TRBV19; 9 positions match TRBD1. The CDR3 sequence is 15 residues long. Germline trimming cut 6 bases from V and 4 bases from J; bases unmatched to any gene: 7. CDR1 and CDR2 (germline): LNHDA, SQIVND (reference sequence). In DNA form, the CDR3 reads TGTGCCAGTAGAACTACAGGGGGCCCTAATCAGCCCCAGCATTTT. It encodes CASRTTGGPNQPQHF.

The chain combines TRBV5-4 with TRBJ2-3; unclear D gene. The CDR3 is made up of 13 amino acids. CDR1 and CDR2 from the germline V gene are SGHNT and YYREEE (reference sequence). V was pared by 0 bases and J by 1 base, with 3 bases between. The CDR3 loop reads CASSLGGTDTQYF. Here the CDR3 DNA reads TGTGCCAGCAGCTTGGGGGGCACAGATACGCAGTATTTT.

The V call is TRBV25-1, the J call TRBJ1-2; D uncertain. From germline, CDR1 is MGHDK and CDR2 SYGVNS. The CDR3 runs 13 residues. The V end was cut by 2 bases, the J end by 6 bases, with 10 bases between. CDR3: CASSERWQDGYTF. CDR3 nucleotides: TGTGCCAGCAGTGAAAGGTGGCAGGATGGCTACACCTTC.